The clone carrying this T cell receptor (beta chain) showed up many times. The data were taken from a study of T cells after yellow fever vaccination. Conversion of TCR transcripts into cDNA relied on 5'RACE template switching, which added a universal primer site and UMIs. TCRdb reanalysed the 5' RACE reads using MiXCR and keeps one entry per CDR3 protein. Seen here are 100,000 to 150,000 distinct CDR3 sequences, roughly 6.7% observed once, and the top ten hold 2% to 3%. The CDR3 consists of 13 residues. Germline CDR1 is SGHTA and CDR2 is FQGNSA. Trimming shortened V by 5 bases and J by 6 bases, and 12 bases separated the two germline ends.

This receptor was obtained from a young man who received the YFV17D yellow fever vaccine. The sequencing used CD4+ T cells sorted from PBMCs, collected 9 to 11 days after the first yellow fever vaccination. The V call is TRBV7-2, the J call TRBJ2-3; no definite D call. The CDR3 coding sequence is TGTGCCAGCAGCGCCGACCCCCATGATACGCAGTATTTT. Its protein product is CASSADPHDTQYF.